This TCR beta chain was obtained from a study of tumor-infiltrating lymphocytes in oesophageal squamous cell carcinoma. This CDR3 has 13 residues. With 6 bases removed from V and 0 bases from J, the gap between germline ends came to 7 bases. Germline CDR1 is SNHLY and CDR2 is FYNNEI. TCRdb analysed the PCR reads with MiXCR anew, one entry per CDR3 protein. The sample yields about 14,000 distinct CDR3 sequences, approximately 50% seen once. This clonotype was seen many times. The V call is TRBV2, the J call TRBJ2-3, with D perhaps matching TRBD1 (5 bases). Sequencing used blood. This sequence was found in a male donor with esophageal squamous cell carcinoma. In DNA, the CDR3 is TGTGCCAGCAGGGGGCTGAGCACAGATACGCAGTATTTT. Translation gives CASRGLSTDTQYF.